The rows below give T cell receptor beta chains drawn from one sample of a study of shared T cell receptors in the human thymus. Sequencing was performed with immunoSEQ multiplex PCR; in TCRdb, only in-frame clones are kept and a portion is missing. The table shows hundreds of thousands of clones, with approximately 87% occurring only once. The sample also formed part of further work on human thymus T cells.

The sample consisted of thymocytes. The source of these receptors is a boy under three years old with a congenital heart defect. Both conserved end residues are part of each CDR3. The D gene is left open where the match is weak. Some rows mark clone size as missing; the rest say once, few, many or name a class of expanded clone.

NA	TRBV14	TRBJ2-7	NA	TGTGCCAGCAGCCAAGCGGGAGTCGGTTCCTACGAGCAGTACTTC	CASSQAGVGSYEQYF
NA	TRBV28	TRBJ2-3	TRBD2	TGTGCCAGCAGCAACCTCCGGGCCATAGGACTAGCGGAGAAGACAGATACGCAGTATTTT	CASSNLRAIGLAEKTDTQYF
few	TRBV12-1	TRBJ2-3	NA	TGTGCCAGCAGCTCGGGACTAGCGGGCTGGTATAGCACAGATACGCAGTATTTT	CASSSGLAGWYSTDTQYF
NA	TRBV7-2	TRBJ1-2	NA	TGTGCCAGCAGCTTTACCCTTTACACAGGCTATGGCTACACCTTC	CASSFTLYTGYGYTF
NA	TRBV28	TRBJ1-5	TRBD1	TGTGCCAGCTTACCCCCGGGACAGGGGAAAAGGGGCAATCAGCCCCAGCATTTT	CASLPPGQGKRGNQPQHF
NA	TRBV9	TRBJ1-2	TRBD1	TGTGCCAGCAGCCCCGACAGGGGTGGCTACATCTTC	CASSPDRGGYIF
few	TRBV19	TRBJ2-1	TRBD2	TGTGCCAGTAGTACAAGCGGGAGGCCCTCCTCAACAATGTGGGTCTTC	CASSTSGRPSSTMWVF
NA	TRBV2	TRBJ2-7	NA	TGTGCCAGCACCGAAAGGCCCCATTGGGGGCCACCCTACGAGCAGTACTTC	CASTERPHWGPPYEQYF
NA	TRBV30	TRBJ2-1	TRBD1	TGTGCCTGGGACACAAAACCGGGACAGGGGGCTAATGAGCAGTTCTTC	CAWDTKPGQGANEQFF
NA	TRBV7-2	TRBJ1-4	TRBD1	TGTGCCAGCAGCTCGGACAGGGCGGGTTTCAACTCCACTAATGAAAAACTGTTTTTT	CASSSDRAGFNSTNEKLFF
NA	TRBV11-2	TRBJ2-7	TRBD2	TGTGCCAGCAGCTTAGATTATTGGACTAGCGTCGACGAGCAGTACTTC	CASSLDYWTSVDEQYF
NA	TRBV30	TRBJ2-5	TRBD2	TGTGCCTGGACACGGACTAGCGGCGAGACCCAGTACTTC	CAWTRTSGETQYF
NA	TRBV28	TRBJ1-5	NA	TGTGCCAGCAGTCAAAGAGGGGGACGTGTTAAGCCCCAGCATTTT	CASSQRGGRVKPQHF
NA	TRBV27	TRBJ2-7	TRBD2	TGTGCCAGCAGAAGGCAGATAGCGGGAGGGGCCTACGAGCAGTACTTC	CASRRQIAGGAYEQYF
few	TRBV29-1	TRBJ2-5	NA	TGCAGCGTCGCAGGGATGGAGAACCAAGAGACCCAGTACTTC	CSVAGMENQETQYF
NA	TRBV5-4	TRBJ2-7	TRBD1	TGTGCCAGCAGCTTGGAAGTAGGGACAGGGGGTTGCGAGCAGTACTTC	CASSLEVGTGGCEQYF
NA	TRBV5-1	TRBJ2-3	NA	TGCGCCAGCAGGAGGACGAGGCCCGGGGAGGCAGATACGCAGTATTTT	CASRRTRPGEADTQYF
NA	TRBV4-3	TRBJ2-1	NA	TGCGCCAGCAGCCAAGATGTCTCTGAGCAGTTCTTC	CASSQDVSEQFF
NA	TRBV6-6	TRBJ2-1	TRBD2	TGTGCCAGCAGTTACCCCGGGACTAGCGACTACAATGAGCAGTTCTTC	CASSYPGTSDYNEQFF
NA	TRBV6-1	TRBJ2-1	TRBD2	TGTGCCAGCAGTGAAGCGTGGGCGGGAGGGTACTATGAGCAGTTCTTC	CASSEAWAGGYYEQFF
NA	TRBV11-2	TRBJ2-7	NA	TGTGCCAGCAGGACATGGACTACTCAAAAGATAAATTCCTACGAGCAGTACTTC	CASRTWTTQKINSYEQYF
NA	TRBV2	TRBJ2-7	TRBD2	TGTGCCAACCAACGGCCACCCGGGAGGTCCTACGAGCAGTACTTC	CANQRPPGRSYEQYF
NA	TRBV6-1	TRBJ2-7	TRBD1	TGTGCCAGCAGGAGACAGGGATCCTCCTACGAGCAGTACTTC	CASRRQGSSYEQYF
once	TRBV21-1	TRBJ2-1	NA	TGTGCCAGCAGCAAAGAGCCGACTCCTTGGAATGAGCAGTTCTTC	CASSKEPTPWNEQFF
NA	TRBV9	TRBJ1-1	TRBD1	TGTGCCAGCAGCGCCCAACCGGGACAGAGGAACACTGAAGCTTTCTTT	CASSAQPGQRNTEAFF
NA	TRBV5-1	TRBJ1-5	NA	TGCGCCAGCAGCTTGGGGGTAGGGGGCAATCAGCCCCAGCATTTT	CASSLGVGGNQPQHF
NA	TRBV4-3	TRBJ2-5	TRBD2	TGCGCCAGCAGCCTCACGGTCCCCGGGACTAGCGGGACCAGACCCCAAGAGACCCAGTACTTC	CASSLTVPGTSGTRPQETQYF
once	TRBV28	TRBJ1-5	NA	TGTGCCAGCAGTTTAGGGGGCGGCAATCAGCCCCAGCATTTT	CASSLGGGNQPQHF
NA	TRBV18	TRBJ2-1	NA	TGTGCCAGCTCACCACCCGGAGGGCCATATCACTACAATGAGCAGTTCTTC	CASSPPGGPYHYNEQFF
NA	TRBV6-1	TRBJ2-3	TRBD1	TGTGCCAGTGACAGGGGGCCTCCCGATACGCAGTATTTT	CASDRGPPDTQYF
NA	TRBV4-3	TRBJ2-5	TRBD2	TGCGCCAGCAGCCAAACGGGTCGACTAGCGGGACTGTTTGAGACCCAGTACTTC	CASSQTGRLAGLFETQYF
NA	TRBV11-3	TRBJ2-6	NA	TGTGCCAGCAGCTCCCGACTCCTCTCTGGGGCCAACGTCCTGACTTTC	CASSSRLLSGANVLTF
NA	TRBV29-1	TRBJ2-3	TRBD2	TGCAGCGTTGGAGAGGGGGGGGGTCGACTAGCGCGACCCCGAACAGATACGCAGTATTTT	CSVGEGGGRLARPRTDTQYF
NA	TRBV5-1	TRBJ1-3	TRBD1	TGCGCCAGCAGCTTGGGGGAGACAGGGATGGAGAGGGACACCATATATTTT	CASSLGETGMERDTIYF
NA	TRBV27	TRBJ2-4	NA	TGTGCCAGCAGTCTCACAGGGCCACTAGCCAAAAACATTCAGTACTTC	CASSLTGPLAKNIQYF
once	TRBV4-3	TRBJ2-7	TRBD2	TGCGCCAGCAGTCCCCGGGGGCGGCGGGGGGCCTACGAGCAGTACTTC	CASSPRGRRGAYEQYF
NA	TRBV6-4	TRBJ1-5	NA	TGTGCCAGCAGTGACCAATACATGGACAGTAGCAATCAGCCCCAGCATTTT	CASSDQYMDSSNQPQHF
NA	TRBV5-8	TRBJ1-5	NA	TGTGCCAGCAGCTTGCGAAGGGCGACAAGGGGACAGCCCCAGCATTTT	CASSLRRATRGQPQHF
few	TRBV7-8	TRBJ2-7	NA	TGTGCCAGCAGCTTAGCAGGTCTCGACAGGGAGGACTACGAGCAGTACTTC	CASSLAGLDREDYEQYF
NA	TRBV7-9	TRBJ1-3	TRBD1	TGTGCCAGCAACACCGCCGGGACAGCGAGCTCTGGAAACACCATATATTTT	CASNTAGTASSGNTIYF
NA	TRBV7-9	TRBJ1-1	NA	TGTGCCAGCAGGCTTTTCCCCCAGGCAGCTGAAGCTTTCTTT	CASRLFPQAAEAFF
NA	TRBV18	TRBJ1-4	NA	TGTGCCAGCTCACCAGGCGGGGGGACGGGTGAAAAACTGTTTTTT	CASSPGGGTGEKLFF
NA	TRBV6-5	TRBJ2-7	NA	TGTGCCAGCACAGGGTCCTACGAGCAGTACTTC	CASTGSYEQYF
NA	TRBV18	TRBJ2-6	NA	TGTGCCAGCTCACCACGGACAACTGGGGCCAACGTCCTGACTTTC	CASSPRTTGANVLTF
NA	TRBV2	TRBJ2-1	TRBD2	TGTGCCAGCAGTGAAAGCGGGACTTACAATGAGCAGTTCTTC	CASSESGTYNEQFF
NA	TRBV6-1	TRBJ2-7	TRBD1	TGTGCCAGCAGAGACAGGGGATTTTACGAGCAGTACTTC	CASRDRGFYEQYF
NA	TRBV5-4	TRBJ2-7	TRBD1	TGTGCCAGCAGCTTGCCGGACAGGGCCTACGAGCAGTACTTC	CASSLPDRAYEQYF
once	TRBV4-3	TRBJ2-2	NA	TGCGCCAGCAGCCAAGCGGGGTCTACCAAAAATACCGGGGAGCTGTTTTTT	CASSQAGSTKNTGELFF